The 18 T cell receptor beta chains below were found in one sample sequenced in a study of blood T cell repertoires in COVID-19. TCRdb's copy holds only in-frame clones and misses some; the assay was immunoSEQ multiplex PCR. The sample gives 110,000 or so clones, approximately 80% of which show up once; around 8% is in the top ten. Sequences were obtained from peripheral blood. These receptors came from a woman aged 40 to 50 with acute or convalescent COVID-19.

The chain joins TRBV7-2 to TRBJ2-6, with 8 nucleotides matching TRBD1. This CDR3 is built from 17 residues. CDR1 SGHTA and CDR2 FQGNSA come from the germline V gene. With V trimmed by 3 bases and J by 2 bases, 6 bases remained unmatched. The CDR3 here is CASSFAGGGTGANVLTF. In DNA form, the CDR3 reads TGTGCCAGCAGCTTTGCAGGGGGCGGGACTGGGGCCAACGTCCTGACTTTC.

This clone occurred once. CDR3 residues: CASRTGSSTYEQYF. For the CDR3, the DNA is TGTGCCAGCAGGACAGGGAGCAGTACGTACGAGCAGTACTTC. The chain combines TRBV2 with TRBJ2-7, with TRBD1 matching over 7 bases. With 6 bases clipped from V and 4 bases from J, the junction kept 9 bases outside the gene matches. Germline V gene sequence: CDR1 SNHLY, CDR2 FYNNEI. The CDR3 sequence is 14 residues long.

The chain combines TRBV7-9 with TRBJ1-5; D possibly corresponds to TRBD1 (6 bases). The germline CDR1 and CDR2 sequences are SEHNR and FQNEAQ (reference sequence). The ends were cut back, 8 bases at V and 6 bases at J, with 14 bases in the middle. This CDR3 is built from 13 residues. This CDR3 reads CASGGQGSQPQHF. Here the CDR3 DNA reads TGTGCCAGCGGGGGTCAGGGGAGTCAGCCCCAGCATTTT.

The V and J genes are TRBV2 and TRBJ1-1, with D hard to call. V dropped 2 bases and J dropped 4 bases, with 17 bases sitting between them. Germline V gene data show CDR1 as SNHLY and CDR2 as FYNNEI. CDR3 length equals 16 residues. The CDR3 loop reads CASSELRTSSTTEAFF. The CDR3 DNA reads TGTGCCAGCAGTGAACTCCGGACGTCTAGCACCACTGAAGCTTTCTTT. Complete variable domain (other parts from reference TRBV2 and TRBJ1-1): EPEVTQTPSHQVTQMGQEVILRCVPISNHLYFYWYRQILGQKVEFLVSFYNNEISEKSEIFDDQFSVERPDGSNFTLKIRSTKLEDSAMYFCASSELRTSSTTEAFFGQGTRLTVV.

This chain joins TRBV12-3 or TRBV12-4 and TRBJ2-7; D is undetermined. Trimming cost V 11 bases and J 7 bases, with 9 bases left between them. The length of the CDR3 is 9 residues. DNA for the CDR3: TGTGCCCTCAGTTCAGAGCAGTACTTC. Its protein product is CALSSEQYF.

V is TRBV5-1 and J is TRBJ2-2; 9 bases map to TRBD1. The length of the CDR3 is 16 residues. V shed 3 bases and J 7 bases; nucleotides not matched to a gene: 10. Germline CDR1 is SGHRS and CDR2 is YFSETQ. The CDR3 region is CASSYLWTGANGELFF. The DNA for the CDR3 is TGCGCCAGCAGCTACCTTTGGACAGGGGCGAACGGGGAGCTGTTTTTT.

This sequence joins TRBV5-1 and TRBJ1-2, with TRBD1 as a possible D gene (6 bases). The germline V gene has CDR1 SGHRS and CDR2 YFSETQ. V shed 4 bases and J shed 6 bases, with 16 bases lying between them. This CDR3 has 14 residues. The CDR3 reads CASSPRGGVNGYTF. CDR3 DNA: TGCGCCAGCAGCCCCCGAGGGGGGGTAAATGGCTACACCTTC.

The chain combines TRBV30 with TRBJ1-2; 9 positions agree with TRBD1. CDR3 length equals 17 residues. CDR1 is GTSNPN, CDR2 SVGIG, per germline (reference sequence). Losses at the gene ends were 3 bases for V and 5 bases for J; bases not matched to a gene: 16. The CDR3 is CAWRSGTGKRMWYGYTF. The CDR3 DNA follows: TGTGCCTGGAGGTCCGGGACAGGGAAAAGGATGTGGTATGGCTACACCTTC.

The genes are TRBV11-2 and TRBJ2-2, with D perhaps matching TRBD2 (5 bases). Trimming took off 0 bases at V and 7 bases at J, with 15 bases between the two ends. The CDR3 runs 16 residues. The germline gives CDR1 SGHAT, CDR2 FQNNGV. The chain's CDR3 is CASSLDWLAAGGELFF. DNA of the CDR3: TGTGCCAGCAGCTTAGATTGGCTAGCTGCCGGCGGGGAGCTGTTTTTT.

V and J are TRBV12-5 and TRBJ2-3; TRBD2 agrees at 11 bases. The J segment lost 4 bases and the V segment lost 0 bases, leaving 12 bases of the junction unmatched. The CDR3 extends over 19 amino acids. Looked up from germline, CDR1 is LGHNT and CDR2 is FRNRAP. CDR3 residues: CASGLVVLAGDTFADTQYF. The CDR3 DNA sequence: TGTGCTAGTGGTTTGGTTGTACTAGCGGGAGACACTTTCGCAGATACGCAGTATTTT.

This chain connects TRBV7-2 to TRBJ1-4, with 8 bases identical to TRBD1. There are 15 residues in the CDR3. The germline gives CDR1 SGHTA, CDR2 FQGNSA. V lost 5 bases to trimming and J lost 3 bases; unmatched junction nucleotides: 5. The chain's CDR3 is CASSAGTGANEKLFF. The CDR3 bases are TGTGCCAGCAGCGCCGGGACAGGAGCTAATGAAAAACTGTTTTTT.

The J gene is TRBJ2-7, the V gene TRBV29-1; D remains ambiguous. V was clipped by 4 bases and J by 1 base, with 8 bases between them. The germline gives CDR1 SQVTM, CDR2 ANQGSEA. The CDR3 has 12 amino acids. This chain's CDR3 is CSVALTSYEQYF. The CDR3 DNA reads as TGCAGCGTTGCCCTGACTTCCTACGAGCAGTACTTC.

This chain connects TRBV6-4 to TRBJ1-2; a weak D match, TRBD1 (6 bases). Germline CDR1 is MRHNA and CDR2 is SNTAGT. This CDR3 spans 14 amino acids. V lost 6 bases, J lost 4 bases, and 15 bases lay in between. CDR3 protein: CASRPTPTGYGYTF. CDR3 coding DNA: TGTGCCAGCAGACCCACCCCGACAGGCTATGGCTACACCTTC.

The rearrangement joins TRBV6-1 to TRBJ2-2; TRBD2 might be the D (6 bases). Germline assignment: CDR1 MNHNS and CDR2 SASEGT. Trimming cost V 0 bases and J 2 bases, with 13 bases left between them. The CDR3 runs 17 residues. The CDR3 coding sequence is TGTGCCAGCAGTGAAGCTTTGGGGGGATTTAACACCGGGGAGCTGTTTTTT. Protein: CASSEALGGFNTGELFF.

The chain links TRBV5-1 to TRBJ1-1; TRBD1 matches at 8 bases. Germline values: CDR1 SGHRS, CDR2 YFSETQ. The CDR3 sequence is 14 residues long. V shed 7 bases, J shed 1 base, and the junction held 6 bases outside the gene matches. The CDR3 sequence is CASGLGTGNTEAFF. The DNA for the CDR3 is TGCGCCAGCGGCCTCGGGACAGGGAACACTGAAGCTTTCTTT.

The V and J genes are TRBV2 and TRBJ2-3; perhaps TRBD2 as D (5 bases). Trimming left V 6 bases short and J 5 bases short, with 24 bases between. This CDR3 spans 17 amino acids. Germline V gene lookup returns CDR1 SNHLY and CDR2 FYNNEI. CDR3 nucleotide sequence: TGTGCCAGCAGGCTCGTCATCGGGAAAACGGTGAGAGATACGCAGTATTTT. It yields the protein CASRLVIGKTVRDTQYF.

The rearrangement uses TRBV21-1 and TRBJ1-6; TRBD1, the D gene given by the table, was not confirmed from the DNA. TRBV21-1 is an annotated pseudogene. The CDR3 runs 13 residues. The CDR3 DNA follows: TGTGCCAGCAGCGAAAACAGGGGAGCGCCCCTCCACTTT. This encodes CASSENRGAPLHF.

The V gene is TRBV5-6, the J gene TRBJ2-2; 7 bases are shared with TRBD2. CDR3 size: 16 residues. Germline V gene data show CDR1 as SGHDT and CDR2 as YYEEEE. The J segment lost 0 bases and the V segment lost 4 bases, leaving 6 bases of the junction unmatched. The CDR3 sequence is CASSPQAGTNTGELFF. DNA for the CDR3: TGTGCCAGCAGCCCCCAAGCGGGGACGAACACCGGGGAGCTGTTTTTT.